The source of this T cell receptor (beta chain) is a study of blood T cell repertoires in COVID-19. Study as a whole: From the United States, Italy and Spain came samples of acute and convalescent COVID-19.

Libraries were prepared by immunoSEQ multiplex PCR; TCRdb keeps only in-frame clonotypes and omits some of them. This sample has some 150,000 clones, with roughly 89% found just once. V trimming: 2 bases; J trimming: 2 bases; junction bases outside the gene matches: 13. The CDR3 contains 18 residues. The V gene's germline CDR1 is MNHEY and CDR2 SVGEGT. This chain joins TRBV6-2 or TRBV6-3 and TRBJ2-3; 7 positions agree with TRBD2. The specimen sequenced was peripheral blood. This TCR was recovered from a human donor in a cohort sampled during active COVID-19. The DNA of the CDR3 is TGTGCCAGCAGTTACGCGCTTACTAGCGAGAGTTACACAGATACGCAGTATTTT. Translating it yields CASSYALTSESYTDTQYF.